This T cell receptor beta chain was documented in a study of blood T cell repertoires in COVID-19. The V end lost 5 bases, the J end lost 0 bases, and 8 bases lay between the germline ends. Germline CDR1 and CDR2: SEHNR and FQNEAQ (reference sequence). The CDR3 extends over 14 amino acids. Sequencing used immunoSEQ multiplex PCR; TCRdb keeps in-frame clones, though not all of them. This sample has about 190,000 clones; 84% occur once, and the top ten carry 5.1%. The sample was peripheral blood. The gene calls are TRBV7-9 and TRBJ2-1; the D is unclear. This receptor was obtained from a woman between 65 and 79 years old with active or convalescent COVID-19. CDR3 DNA: TGTGCCAGCAGCCTATATAGCTCCTACAATGAGCAGTTCTTC. It codes for CASSLYSSYNEQFF.